The 3 T cell receptor beta chains below all came from one sample that was sequenced in a study of blood T cell repertoires in COVID-19. Repertoires were generated with immunoSEQ multiplex PCR, while TCRdb's copy carries only in-frame clones and drops some. The sample includes roughly 100,000 clones, about 91% seen only once; the top ten take approximately 6%. The source material was peripheral blood. These TCRs come from a human donor in a cohort sampled during active COVID-19.

This sequence joins TRBV4-2 and TRBJ2-1; 8 nucleotides align to TRBD2. Germline values: CDR1 LGHNA, CDR2 YNFKEQ. J gave up 7 bases and V 0 bases, and 11 bases lay outside the gene matches. The CDR3 extends over 17 amino acids. As DNA, the CDR3 is TGTGCCAGCAGCCAAGACGCCAGCGGGAGTGTAATGAATGAGCAGTTCTTC. Translation: CASSQDASGSVMNEQFF.

The rearrangement joins TRBV30 to TRBJ2-7, with TRBD2 as a possible D gene (5 bases). This CDR3 has 13 amino acids. Deletions cut 3 bases from V and 0 bases from J, with 9 bases between. Germline V lookup: CDR1 GTSNPN, CDR2 SVGIG (reference sequence). The CDR3 spells CAWRTDYSYEQYF. In DNA form, the CDR3 reads TGTGCCTGGAGGACCGACTACTCCTACGAGCAGTACTTC.

V usage is TRBV5-6 and J usage is TRBJ2-1, with D tentatively TRBD1 (6 bases). CDR1 is SGHDT and CDR2 is YYEEEE in the germline V gene. The CDR3 contains 14 residues. Trimming took 1 base from V and 5 from J, leaving 10 bases between them. CDR3 nucleotide sequence: TGTGCCAGCAGCTTGCTGGGACAAAACAATGAGCAGTTCTTC. Encoded protein: CASSLLGQNNEQFF.